This T cell receptor beta chain was obtained from a study of cytomegalovirus exposure and HLA in healthy donors. The germline V gene encodes CDR1 SNHLY and CDR2 FYNNEI. The CDR3 contains 14 residues. With 60 Vbeta and 13 Jbeta primers, the PCR was carried out. Assay: immunoSEQ multiplex PCR; the TCRdb copy retains only in-frame clones and omits some. Found here are roughly 170,000 clones, roughly 84% of them singletons; the top ten hold roughly 1.5%. On this clone itself: Germline is not matched at one junction end, which may reflect a read error.

The TCR comes from a male donor in good health and CMV-seronegative. Sequencing was done on a sample of PBMCs. This chain uses TRBV2 with TRBJ2-7; 10 bases agree with TRBD1. The CDR3 here is CASSSRTGGGTLDF. CDR3 nucleotide sequence: TGTGCCAGCAGTTCCCGGACAGGGGGGGGGACTCTTGACTTC.